The present TCR beta chain was sequenced within a study of T cell responses to AZD1222 COVID-19 vaccine. General study findings and limits: Spike-wide coverage was observed for vaccine-associated CD4 TCRs, with dominant responses at 160-218 and 743-854.

V lost 4 bases and J lost 2; bases outside the gene matches: 10. Germline V gives CDR1 SGHRS, CDR2 YFSETQ. This CDR3 spans 17 amino acids. Assay: immunoSEQ multiplex PCR; the TCRdb copy retains only in-frame clones and omits some. This table has approximately 80,000 clones, 75% to 95% appearing once. Notes on this clone: What it binds is not known.

This sequence joins TRBV5-1 and TRBJ2-2, with 8 nucleotides matching TRBD2. The TCR comes from an adult who received the AZD1222 COVID-19 vaccine. The source was peripheral blood, collected 28 days after the second AZD1222 dose. Written as DNA, the CDR3 is TGCGCCAGCAGCCCCCTAACTAGCGGCCAAAACACCGGGGAGCTGTTTTTT. Protein sequence: CASSPLTSGQNTGELFF.